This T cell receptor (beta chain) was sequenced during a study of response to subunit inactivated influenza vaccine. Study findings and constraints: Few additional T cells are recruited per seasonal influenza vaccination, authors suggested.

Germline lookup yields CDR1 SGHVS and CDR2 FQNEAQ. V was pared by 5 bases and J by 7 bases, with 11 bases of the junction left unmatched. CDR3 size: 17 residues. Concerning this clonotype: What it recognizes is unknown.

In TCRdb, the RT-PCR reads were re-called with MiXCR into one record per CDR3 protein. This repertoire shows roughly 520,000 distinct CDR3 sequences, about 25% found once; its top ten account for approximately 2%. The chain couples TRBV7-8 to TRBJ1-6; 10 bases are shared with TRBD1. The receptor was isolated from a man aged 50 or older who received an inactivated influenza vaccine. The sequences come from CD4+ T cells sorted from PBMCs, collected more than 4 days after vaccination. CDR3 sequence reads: CASSPPGQGLSNSPLHF. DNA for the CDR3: TGTGCCAGCAGCCCGCCGGGACAGGGGTTAAGCAATTCACCCCTCCACTTT.